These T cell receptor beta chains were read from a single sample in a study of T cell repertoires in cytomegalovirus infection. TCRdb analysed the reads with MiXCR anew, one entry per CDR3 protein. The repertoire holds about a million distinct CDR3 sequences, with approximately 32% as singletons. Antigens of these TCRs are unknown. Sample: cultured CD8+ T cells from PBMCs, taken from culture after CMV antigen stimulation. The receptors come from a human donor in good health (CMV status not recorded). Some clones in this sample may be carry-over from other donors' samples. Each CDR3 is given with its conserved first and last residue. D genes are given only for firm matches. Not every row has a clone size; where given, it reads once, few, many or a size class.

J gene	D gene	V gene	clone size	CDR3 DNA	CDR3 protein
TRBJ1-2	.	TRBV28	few	TGTGCCAGCAGTTTATGGATGAGACTCGGCCAAATCTATGGCTACACCTTC	CASSLWMRLGQIYGYTF
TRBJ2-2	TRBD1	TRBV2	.	TGTGCCAGCCTTGGGACAGGAAGAAACACCGGGGAGCTGTTTTTT	CASLGTGRNTGELFF
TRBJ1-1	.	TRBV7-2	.	TGTGCCAGCAGCTTAGTTCGTTGGGGCACTGAAGCTTTCTTT	CASSLVRWGTEAFF
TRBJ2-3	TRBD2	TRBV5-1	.	TGCGCCAGCAGCCCGTTGAGCGGGGTCACAGATACGCAGTATTTT	CASSPLSGVTDTQYF
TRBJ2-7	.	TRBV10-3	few	TGTGCCATCAGTGAGTCGGCGGCAGGGAGCTCCTACGAGCAGTACTTC	CAISESAAGSSYEQYF
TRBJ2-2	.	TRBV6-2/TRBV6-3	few	TGTGCCATTGAAAGTGTCGCCGGGGAGCTGTTTTTT	CAIESVAGELFF
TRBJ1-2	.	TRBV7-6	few	TGTGCCAGCAGCTTAGATCTGGGTTGGCGAATCTATGGCTACACCTTC	CASSLDLGWRIYGYTF
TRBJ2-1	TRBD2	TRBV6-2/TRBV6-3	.	TGTGCCAGCAGTTACCCAAACCTTGGCGGGGGTTACAATGAGCAGTTCTTC	CASSYPNLGGGYNEQFF
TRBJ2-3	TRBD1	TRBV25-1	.	TGTGCCTCTGAGGGACAGGGGTCAGATACGCAGTATTTT	CASEGQGSDTQYF
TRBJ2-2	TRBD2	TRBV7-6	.	TGTGCCAGCAGCCCACTCCGGCCAGCCAAAAGGACTAGCGGGGGCAAGAACACCGGGGAGCTGTTTTTT	CASSPLRPAKRTSGGKNTGELFF
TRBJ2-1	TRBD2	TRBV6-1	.	TGTGCCAGCAGTGACCATAGCGGGGGGTCCTACAATGAGCAGTTCTTC	CASSDHSGGSYNEQFF
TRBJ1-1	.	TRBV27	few	TGTGCCAGCAGTTTATGGGCCGGTAAAGCTTTCTTT	CASSLWAGKAFF
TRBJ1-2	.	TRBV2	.	TGTGCCAGCAGTGATTGGGGTGTCTATGGCTACACCTTC	CASSDWGVYGYTF
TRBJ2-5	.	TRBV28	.	TGTGCCAGCAGTTTATGGGCAGACCAAGAGACCCAGTACTTC	CASSLWADQETQYF
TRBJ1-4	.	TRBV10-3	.	TGTGCCATCAGTGATGTTGGGGAAGGTGAAAAACTGTTTTTT	CAISDVGEGEKLFF
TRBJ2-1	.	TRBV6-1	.	TGTGCCAGCAGTGGCACGCGGTACAATGAGCAGTTCTTC	CASSGTRYNEQFF